This T cell receptor beta chain was sequenced during a study of OX40 agonist ivuxolimab in advanced cancers. Study details: Intravenous ivuxolimab at 0.01 to 10 mg/kg was given to patients every 2 weeks. Among those enrolled, mean age was around 55 years (range about 23 to 85) and 82.7% were male.

The protocol was immunoSEQ multiplex PCR, while the TCRdb copy is restricted to in-frame clones and leaves out a portion. The data hold fewer than 70,000 clones, with 86% observed a single time. There are 12 residues in the CDR3. The V gene's germline CDR1 is SGHTA and CDR2 FQGNSA. Trimming removed 5 bases from V and 6 bases from J, with 11 bases in between. The sequence derives from an adult with an advanced solid tumor such as melanoma, head and neck, liver or kidney cancer. The chain links TRBV7-2 to TRBJ2-7, with D perhaps matching TRBD2 (5 bases). The specimen comprised CD4+ or CD8+ T cells sorted from blood, sampled in a trial of the OX40 agonist ivuxolimab. The CDR3 nucleotides read TGTGCCAGCAGCCCCTTTACTAGCGAGCAGTACTTC. This codes for CASSPFTSEQYF.